The 16 T cell receptor beta chains below come from one sample, sequenced in a study of response to subunit inactivated influenza vaccine. TCRdb called the RT-PCR reads again in MiXCR, with one record for every CDR3 protein. This repertoire shows over 650,000 distinct CDR3 sequences, 18% found once; its top ten account for approximately 11%. Sample: PBMCs from blood, taken about 5 days after vaccination. The source of these receptors is a man aged 50-60 years who received an inactivated influenza vaccine.

The chain has TRBV9 and TRBJ2-3; 13 nucleotides line up with TRBD2. The germline CDR1 and CDR2 sequences are SGDLS and YYNGEE. V shed 4 bases and J 6 bases; nucleotides not matched to a gene: 11. The CDR3 runs 17 residues. CDR3: CASSTRLAGGPRDTQYF. For the CDR3, the DNA is TGTGCCAGCAGCACCCGACTAGCGGGGGGTCCCAGGGATACGCAGTATTTT.

The CDR3 DNA is TGCGCCAGCAGCTTCCCTTTCGGCGGGGGAGACCAAGAGACCCAGTACTTC. Translation gives CASSFPFGGGDQETQYF. The V gene is TRBV5-1, the J gene TRBJ2-5, with 7 bases fitting TRBD2. Trimming took 2 bases from V and 0 from J; bases not matched to a gene: 10. The CDR3 extends over 17 amino acids. Germline V CDR1 and CDR2: SGHRS, YFSETQ. Filled out from reference TRBV5-1 and TRBJ2-5, the complete variable domain reads KAGVTQTPRYLIKTRGQQVTLSCSPISGHRSVSWYQQTPGQGLQFLFEYFSETQRNKGNFPGRFSGRQFSNSRSEMNVSTLELGDSALYLCASSFPFGGGDQETQYFGPGTRLLVL.

This chain connects TRBV6-2 or TRBV6-3 to TRBJ2-7; 8 nucleotides agree with TRBD1. Looked up from germline, CDR1 is MNHEY and CDR2 is SVGEGT. This CDR3 contains 13 residues. J gave up 6 bases and V 2 bases, and 3 bases lay outside the gene matches. The CDR3 sequence: CASSYMDRAEQYF. Here the CDR3 DNA reads TGTGCCAGCAGTTACATGGACAGGGCCGAGCAGTACTTC.

This clonotype was counted ten times or more. The chain carries TRBV3-1 and TRBJ2-2, with 8 bases that match TRBD1. From germline, CDR1 is LGHDT and CDR2 YNNKEL (reference sequence). The CDR3 has 15 amino acids. After removal of 4 bases from V and 6 bases from J, the junction contained 7 bases not matched to a gene. CDR3 sequence: CASSRTGFVAGELFF. CDR3 nucleotides: TGTGCCAGCAGCCGGACAGGGTTCGTTGCCGGGGAGCTGTTTTTT. Full variable domain (outside the CDR3, taken from reference TRBV3-1 and TRBJ2-2): DTAVSQTPKYLVTQMGNDKSIKCEQNLGHDTMYWYKQDSKKFLKIMFSYNNKELIINETVPNRFSPKSPDKAHLNLHINSLELGDSAVYFCASSRTGFVAGELFFGEGSRLTVL.

The genes are TRBV5-5 and TRBJ1-2; the D is unclear. The CDR3 contains 12 residues. In germline, CDR1 is SGHKS, CDR2 YYEKEE (reference sequence). Trimming left V 5 bases short and J 0 bases short, with 5 bases between. The CDR3: CASRITNYGYTF. In nucleotides, the CDR3 is TGTGCCAGCAGGATTACTAACTATGGCTACACCTTC.

This chain links TRBV20-1 with TRBJ2-5; 14 bases map to TRBD2. V was pared by 6 bases and J by 3 bases, with 9 bases of the junction left unmatched. The CDR3 consists of 16 residues. The germline CDR1 and CDR2 sequences are DFQATT and SNEGSKA (reference sequence). This CDR3 reads CSAKGTSGRAEETQYF. Written as DNA, the CDR3 is TGCAGTGCCAAGGGGACTAGCGGGAGAGCGGAAGAGACCCAGTACTTC.

The rearrangement joins TRBV15 to TRBJ2-2; D is uncertain. V lost 1 base and J lost 1, with 7 bases in between. This CDR3 contains 15 residues. Per the germline V gene, CDR1 is LNHNV and CDR2 is YYDKDF (reference sequence). The CDR3 nucleotides read TGTGCCACCAGCAGAGGGGAATTGAACACCGGGGAGCTGTTTTTT. Its protein product is CATSRGELNTGELFF.

The V call is TRBV20-1, the J call TRBJ1-1, with a possible D match to TRBD1 (6 bases). The CDR3 sequence is 13 residues long. Deletions cut 6 bases from V and 1 base from J, with 12 bases between. CDR1 is DFQATT and CDR2 is SNEGSKA in the germline V gene (reference sequence). This CDR3 reads CSAPGEGNTEAFF. DNA for the CDR3: TGCAGTGCCCCAGGGGAGGGGAACACTGAAGCTTTCTTT.

This clonotype was observed a few times. The J gene is TRBJ2-3, the V gene TRBV27; 12 bases line up with TRBD2. Per germline, CDR1 MNHEY and CDR2 SMNVEV (reference sequence). V lost 6 bases to trimming and J lost 6 bases; unmatched junction nucleotides: 10. This CDR3 region has 16 residues. CDR3 nucleotide sequence: TGTGCCAGCAGCCCCGGGACTAGCGGGTTTTCGGATACGCAGTATTTT. It is translated as CASSPGTSGFSDTQYF.

In its sample, this clonotype was seen a few times. The CDR3 nucleotides read TGCGCCAGCAGCTTGTACAGTACCACTGAAGCTTTCTTT. It codes for CASSLYSTTEAFF. The chain employs TRBV5-1 and TRBJ1-1; no definite D call. CDR1 is SGHRS and CDR2 is YFSETQ in the germline V gene. With 1 base removed from V and 4 bases from J, the gap between germline ends came to 8 bases. This CDR3 is built from 13 residues.

The chain has TRBV6-5 and TRBJ1-2; D is perhaps TRBD1 (5 bases). The CDR3 sequence is 14 residues long. Per germline, CDR1 MNHEY and CDR2 SVGAGI. Trimming stripped 0 bases from V and 8 bases from J, with 13 bases between. The CDR3 DNA is TGTGCCAGCAGTTACTCGCAGGGCTTAAACGGCTACACCTTC. Residues: CASSYSQGLNGYTF.

A remark on this clonotype: One end of the junction does not line up with germline, which may come from a read error. The V call is TRBV7-9, the J call TRBJ2-1; a possible D gene is TRBD2 (5 bases). The CDR3 extends over 13 amino acids. The germline V gene has CDR1 SEHNR and CDR2 FQNEAQ (reference sequence). The chain's CDR3 is CASSLGSSGDRIF. The CDR3 DNA reads as TGTGCCAGCAGCTTAGGTTCCAGCGGAGATCGGATCTTC.

This chain connects TRBV20-1 to TRBJ2-3; D may be TRBD2 (7 bases). Per germline, CDR1 DFQATT and CDR2 SNEGSKA (reference sequence). This CDR3 is 16 amino acids long. Trimming stripped 4 bases from V and 1 base from J, with 18 bases between. Here the CDR3 DNA reads TGCAGTGCTACGAGAATGGCGGGGGCCGGCACAGATACGCAGTATTTT. Protein sequence: CSATRMAGAGTDTQYF.

This clonotype was seen at least ten times. The J gene is TRBJ2-3, the V gene TRBV6-1; no firm D call. The V end lost 3 bases, the J end lost 4 bases, and 8 bases lay between the germline ends. The germline gives CDR1 MNHNS, CDR2 SASEGT. This CDR3 is 13 amino acids long. The CDR3 loop reads CASSEQGSDTQYF. For the CDR3, the DNA is TGTGCCAGCAGTGAGCAAGGGTCAGATACGCAGTATTTT.

The rearrangement links TRBV9 to TRBJ2-1; tentative D call: TRBD2 (7 bases). Trimming pared 6 bases from V and 5 bases from J, leaving 15 bases between. From germline, CDR1 is SGDLS and CDR2 YYNGEE. The CDR3 is 14 amino acids. Here the CDR3 reads CASTRGGRDNEQFF. Written as DNA, the CDR3 is TGTGCCAGCACCCGCGGGGGCCGGGACAATGAGCAGTTCTTC.

This clonotype has more than one count but fewer than ten. The V call is TRBV28, the J call TRBJ1-1; no definite D call. There are 14 residues in the CDR3. CDR1 and CDR2 (germline): MDHEN, SYDVKM. V lost 4 bases, J lost 3 bases, and 12 bases lay in between. CDR3 in DNA: TGTGCCAGCAGTTGGTTAGTCGGGGACACTGAAGCTTTCTTT. Translating gives CASSWLVGDTEAFF.